A selection of T cell receptor beta chains follows, all from one sample in a study of post-analysis software for immune sequencing data. TCRdb processed the PCR reads anew with MiXCR; each CDR3 protein has one entry. The data hold roughly 410,000 distinct CDR3 sequences, with 30% to 45% observed a single time. Sequencing was performed on blood. Receptors originate from a girl between 5 and 17 years old with multiple sclerosis. CDR3s include the opening cysteine and the closing phenylalanine or tryptophan. D genes are given only for firm matches. For some rows the clone size is stated as once, few or many, or as a class when expanded; others skip it.

>-|TRBV6-2/TRBV6-3|TRBJ2-7|-
CASSYDGAYEQYF
TGTGCCAGCAGTTACGACGGGGCCTACGAGCAGTACTTC
>few|TRBV9|TRBJ2-3|TRBD2
CASSVATGLETQYF
TGTGCCAGCAGCGTAGCTACGGGACTAGAGACGCAGTATTTT
>-|TRBV12-3/TRBV12-4|TRBJ1-5|-
CASSIALSQPQHF
TGTGCCAGCAGCATAGCTCTTAGTCAGCCCCAGCATTTT
>-|TRBV18|TRBJ2-6|TRBD1
CASSPSGQSSGANVLTF
TGTGCCAGCTCACCTTCGGGACAGAGCTCTGGGGCCAACGTCCTGACTTTC
>few|TRBV20-1|TRBJ2-7|-
CSGARPDRYGGHPYEQYF
TGCAGTGGGGCCCGTCCGGACAGGTATGGGGGGCATCCCTACGAGCAGTACTTC
>few|TRBV7-8|TRBJ2-5|TRBD2
CASSLWRLAGQETQYF
TGTGCCAGCAGCTTATGGCGGCTAGCGGGGCAAGAGACCCAGTACTTC
>-|TRBV27|TRBJ2-7|TRBD1
CASREGQSYEQYF
TGTGCCAGCAGAGAGGGACAGTCCTACGAGCAGTACTTC
>few|TRBV4-3|TRBJ2-3|TRBD2
CASSQKAGVGSDTQYF
TGCGCCAGCAGCCAAAAAGCGGGGGTCGGGTCAGATACGCAGTATTTT
>few|TRBV6-2/TRBV6-3|TRBJ1-2|-
CASSYSPGGGSDGYTF
TGTGCCAGCAGTTACTCACCAGGAGGGGGGTCGGATGGCTACACCTTC
>few|TRBV15|TRBJ1-4|-
CATSREPAPEKLFF
TGTGCCACCAGCAGAGAGCCGGCGCCTGAAAAACTGTTTTTT
>few|TRBV27|TRBJ2-4|TRBD1
CASWGTGDFNQYF
TGTGCCAGCTGGGGGACAGGGGACTTTAATCAGTACTTC
>-|TRBV11-2|TRBJ2-2|TRBD2
CASTTGTSLTGELFF
TGTGCCAGCACCACCGGGACTAGCCTTACCGGGGAGCTGTTTTTT
>-|TRBV5-1|TRBJ1-1|-
CASRGSGAMNTEAFF
TGCGCCAGCAGGGGGTCAGGGGCGATGAACACTGAAGCTTTCTTT
>few|TRBV7-9|TRBJ2-1|TRBD2
CASGKSLAGGKNYNEQFF
TGTGCCAGCGGCAAATCACTAGCGGGGGGGAAGAATTACAATGAGCAGTTCTTC
>few|TRBV18|TRBJ2-7|-
CASSPPWVSYEQYF
TGTGCCAGCTCACCACCGTGGGTTTCCTACGAGCAGTACTTC
>-|TRBV5-1|TRBJ2-1|TRBD2
CASSSNPDSGGYNEQFF
TGCGCCAGCAGCTCCAACCCCGATAGCGGGGGATACAATGAGCAGTTCTTC
>-|TRBV7-2|TRBJ2-1|TRBD2
CASSSTSGGAHNEQFF
TGTGCCAGCAGTTCGACTAGCGGGGGGGCCCACAATGAGCAGTTCTTC
>-|TRBV7-9|TRBJ1-1|TRBD1
CASRDRGPEAFF
TGTGCCAGCCGGGACAGGGGCCCTGAAGCTTTCTTT
>medium-sized|TRBV12-3/TRBV12-4|TRBJ2-6|-
CASSLSAGANVLTF
TGTGCCAGCAGTTTATCTGCTGGGGCCAACGTCCTGACTTTC
>-|TRBV7-9|TRBJ2-3|TRBD2
CASSFRRGTTDTQYF
TGTGCCAGCAGCTTTAGGCGGGGGACCACAGATACGCAGTATTTT
>few|TRBV24-1|TRBJ2-1|TRBD1
CATSDAGTGYNEQFF
TGTGCCACCAGTGATGCCGGGACAGGGTACAATGAGCAGTTCTTC
>-|TRBV5-1|TRBJ2-5|-
CASSLAWGIQETQYF
TGCGCCAGCAGCTTGGCCTGGGGTATACAAGAGACCCAGTACTTC
>few|TRBV12-5|TRBJ2-3|-
CASALGQGQDTQYF
TGTGCTAGTGCCCTGGGGCAGGGTCAAGATACGCAGTATTTT
>few|TRBV4-3|TRBJ2-7|-
CASSQDLGEVSEQYF
TGCGCCAGCAGCCAAGATCTCGGGGAAGTCAGCGAGCAGTACTTC
>few|TRBV6-5|TRBJ1-3|-
CASSYSNGRVVGNTIYF
TGTGCCAGCAGTTACTCGAATGGCAGGGTCGTTGGAAACACCATATATTTT
>-|TRBV20-1|TRBJ2-5|-
CSATPGKETQYF
TGCAGTGCTACTCCAGGGAAGGAGACCCAGTACTTC
>few|TRBV11-2|TRBJ2-7|-
CASSSTRSYEQYF
TGTGCCAGCAGCTCGACACGGAGTTACGAGCAGTACTTC
>-|TRBV9|TRBJ1-2|-
CASSASKYYDGIGYGYTF
TGTGCCAGCAGCGCTAGCAAGTATTATGACGGGATAGGCTATGGCTACACCTTC
>few|TRBV5-1|TRBJ2-7|-
CASSLRGGADDEQYF
TGCGCCAGCAGCCTCCGTGGGGGGGCCGACGACGAGCAGTACTTC
>-|TRBV7-9|TRBJ2-1|TRBD2
CASRGYGGEQFF
TGTGCCAGCAGAGGGTACGGGGGGGAGCAGTTCTTC
>-|TRBV5-1|TRBJ2-5|-
CASSFQGSETQYF
TGCGCCAGCAGCTTTCAGGGTTCAGAGACCCAGTACTTC
>many|TRBV4-1|TRBJ2-7|-
CASSQGQAYEQYF
TGCGCCAGCAGCCAAGGACAGGCCTACGAGCAGTACTTC
>-|TRBV12-3/TRBV12-4|TRBJ1-2|-
CASTLDHYLGYTF
TGTGCCAGCACCCTGGACCACTATCTGGGCTACACCTTC
>-|TRBV10-3|TRBJ2-7|-
CAISENTSYEQYF
TGTGCCATCAGTGAGAACACTTCCTACGAGCAGTACTTC
>-|TRBV6-2/TRBV6-3|TRBJ1-1|-
CASSYGGTEAFF
TGTGCCAGCAGTTACGGTGGGACTGAAGCTTTCTTT
>-|TRBV11-2|TRBJ1-5|TRBD1
CASSLGQGLSEPQHF
TGTGCCAGCAGCTTGGGACAGGGACTAAGCGAACCCCAGCATTTT
>few|TRBV12-3/TRBV12-4|TRBJ2-7|-
CASSPPGIPYEQYF
TGTGCCAGCAGTCCCCCGGGAATTCCTTACGAGCAGTACTTC
>few|TRBV24-1|TRBJ2-3|TRBD1
CATSGGTGGDTQYF
TGTGCCACCAGTGGCGGGACAGGAGGAGATACGCAGTATTTT
>-|TRBV5-1|TRBJ2-1|-
CASSFRGTNEQFF
TGCGCCAGCAGCTTCAGGGGGACTAATGAGCAGTTCTTC
>-|TRBV20-1|TRBJ2-7|-
CSARDLNEQYF
TGCAGTGCTAGAGACCTTAATGAGCAGTACTTC
>-|TRBV24-1|TRBJ2-1|TRBD1
CATSSCSTGSSYNEQFF
TGTGCCACCAGTTCTTGCTCGACAGGGAGCTCCTACAATGAGCAGTTCTTC
>few|TRBV4-3|TRBJ1-4|-
CASSQDLGRRVKLFF
TGCGCCAGCAGCCAAGATTTAGGCCGTCGTGTGAAACTGTTTTTT
>few|TRBV6-2/TRBV6-3|TRBJ2-1|-
CASSYSPSDSYNERQFF
TGTGCCAGCAGTTACTCCCCGTCGGACAGCTACAATGAGAGGCAGTTCTTC
>-|TRBV5-1|TRBJ2-7|-
CASSIETGEQYF
TGCGCCAGCAGCATCGAGACGGGGGAGCAGTACTTC
>few|TRBV20-1|TRBJ1-5|-
CSARGGAVNQPQHF
TGCAGTGCTAGAGGGGGGGCAGTCAATCAGCCCCAGCATTTT
>-|TRBV4-2|TRBJ1-1|-
CASSQHRGTEAFF
TGTGCCAGCAGCCAACACCGGGGCACTGAAGCTTTCTTT
>few|TRBV29-1|TRBJ2-7|TRBD1
CSVKSRDRGGTSYEQYF
TGCAGCGTGAAATCCCGGGACAGGGGGGGGACCTCCTACGAGCAGTACTTC
>few|TRBV3-1|TRBJ2-7|-
CASSQGYGGEQYF
TGTGCCAGCAGCCAAGGTTACGGGGGCGAGCAGTACTTC
>-|TRBV7-2|TRBJ2-3|-
CASSSWTGETDTQYF
TGTGCCAGCAGCTCCTGGACGGGGGAGACGGATACGCAGTATTTT